A selection of T cell receptor beta chains follows, all from one sample in a study of T cells in pancreatic ductal adenocarcinoma. Assay: immunoSEQ multiplex PCR; the TCRdb copy retains only in-frame clones and omits some. The sample lists around 9,300 clones, around 92% occurring once. Specimen: PBMCs. The receptors stem from a human donor with pancreatic ductal adenocarcinoma. Both conserved end residues are part of each CDR3. Each record gives: CDR3 length, V gene, clone size, J gene, D gene, CDR3 protein, CDR3 DNA. D genes are given only for firm matches. Size is stated for part of the rows, as once, few or many counts, or as a class when the clone is expanded.

17	TRBV19	once	TRBJ1-5	NA	CASSGGIGGEANQPQHF	TGTGCCAGTAGTGGGGGTATCGGAGGGGAGGCCAATCAGCCCCAGCATTTT
15	TRBV14	NA	TRBJ2-2	TRBD1	CASKEHTGGTGELFF	TGTGCCAGCAAAGAACATACAGGGGGCACCGGGGAGCTGTTTTTT
11	TRBV5-3	NA	TRBJ2-7	NA	CARSCPIEQYF	TGTGCCAGAAGCTGTCCCATCGAGCAGTACTTC
17	TRBV7-9	once	TRBJ2-5	TRBD2	CASSLRVPAGGWETQYF	TGTGCCAGCAGCTTAAGAGTTCCGGCGGGGGGTTGGGAGACCCAGTACTTC
13	TRBV10-3	NA	TRBJ2-7	NA	CALGQPPSYEQYF	TGTGCCTTGGGACAACCGCCCTCCTACGAGCAGTACTTC
16	TRBV5-4	NA	TRBJ2-2	TRBD2	CASSLAAASGARKLFF	TGTGCCAGCAGCTTGGCCGCGGCTAGCGGGGCACGCAAGCTGTTTTTT
12	TRBV5-1	NA	TRBJ2-7	NA	CASSPSEVEQYF	TGCGCCAGCAGCCCTAGCGAGGTCGAGCAGTACTTC
15	TRBV11-3	NA	TRBJ2-1	TRBD2	CASSLTGLAGGEQFF	TGTGCCAGCAGCTTAACGGGACTAGCGGGAGGGGAGCAGTTCTTC
13	TRBV7-6	NA	TRBJ1-1	NA	CASSLGRYDEAFF	TGTGCCAGCAGCTTAGGCAGGTACGATGAAGCTTTCTTT
13	TRBV18	NA	TRBJ1-1	NA	CASSSSVEGEAFF	TGTGCCAGCTCATCCTCGGTAGAGGGTGAAGCTTTCTTT
13	TRBV30	NA	TRBJ2-5	TRBD2	CAWSRLAARTQYF	TGTGCCTGGAGTAGGCTAGCGGCCAGGACCCAGTACTTC
13	TRBV11-3	NA	TRBJ1-4	TRBD1	CASSSRRQGELFF	TGTGCCAGCAGCTCACGCAGACAGGGTGAACTGTTTTTT
14	TRBV4-1	NA	TRBJ2-1	TRBD2	CASSRGLAGGGQFF	TGCGCCAGCAGCCGAGGACTAGCGGGAGGGGGGCAGTTCTTC
13	TRBV19	NA	TRBJ2-7	NA	CASSIRGGYEQYF	TGTGCCAGTAGTATCAGGGGTGGTTACGAGCAGTACTTC
13	TRBV30	few	TRBJ1-1	TRBD1	CAWSDQTGAEAFF	TGTGCCTGGAGTGACCAGACAGGGGCTGAAGCTTTCTTT